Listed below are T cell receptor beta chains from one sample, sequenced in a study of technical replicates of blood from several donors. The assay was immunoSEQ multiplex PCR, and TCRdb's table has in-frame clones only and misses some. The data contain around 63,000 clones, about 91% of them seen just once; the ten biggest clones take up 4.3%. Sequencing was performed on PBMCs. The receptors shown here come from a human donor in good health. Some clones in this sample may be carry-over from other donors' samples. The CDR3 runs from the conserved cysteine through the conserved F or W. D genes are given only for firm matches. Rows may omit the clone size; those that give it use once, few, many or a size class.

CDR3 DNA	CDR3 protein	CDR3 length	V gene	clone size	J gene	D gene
TGTGCCAGCAGTGACTATATCACCGGGGAGCTGTTTTTT	CASSDYITGELFF	13	TRBV6-4	few	TRBJ2-2	NA
TGCGCCAGCAGCCAACTCACAGGGGGCATCTCCTACAATGAGCAGTTCTTC	CASSQLTGGISYNEQFF	17	TRBV4-1	NA	TRBJ2-1	TRBD1
TGTGCCAGCAGCCAAGACGGGGGGGAGGATTCACCCCTCCACTTT	CASSQDGGEDSPLHF	15	TRBV4-2	NA	TRBJ1-6	NA
TGTGCTAGTGGTTCCGGACAGGGAGAGACCCAGTACTTC	CASGSGQGETQYF	13	TRBV12-5	NA	TRBJ2-5	TRBD1
TGTGCCAGCAGCGAGACTAGCGGGACCTGGCAGTTCTTC	CASSETSGTWQFF	13	TRBV11-3	NA	TRBJ2-1	TRBD2
TGTGCCTGGTCTATCCAGGGAGGTGGTGAAGCTTTCTTT	CAWSIQGGGEAFF	13	TRBV30	NA	TRBJ1-1	NA
TGTGCCAGCAGCACCCTAGCGGGAAACACCGGGGAGCTGTTTTTT	CASSTLAGNTGELFF	15	TRBV7-3	NA	TRBJ2-2	TRBD2
TGTGCCAGCAGCCCCCAGGGGACAGGCTCTGGAAACACCATATATTTT	CASSPQGTGSGNTIYF	16	TRBV13	NA	TRBJ1-3	TRBD1
TGTGCTAGTGGCCTAAAGGGGCGGGAGGGCGGGGACAATGAGCAGTTCTTC	CASGLKGREGGDNEQFF	17	TRBV12-5	NA	TRBJ2-1	TRBD2
TGCAGTGCTCGGGACACCGCTTGGCAGTACTTC	CSARDTAWQYF	11	TRBV20-1	NA	TRBJ2-7	NA
TGCGCCAGCAGCCGAAATCCCAGGGCCCACGAGCAGTACTTC	CASSRNPRAHEQYF	14	TRBV4-3	NA	TRBJ2-7	NA
TGTGCCAGCACCAGCGGGACATACAATGAGCAGTTCTTC	CASTSGTYNEQFF	13	TRBV6-5	NA	TRBJ2-1	NA
TGTGCCAGCAGCTTAGGGCAAAACACTGAAGCTTTCTTT	CASSLGQNTEAFF	13	TRBV7-3	NA	TRBJ1-1	NA
TGTGCCAGCAGCAGACGGGACAACCATCCCTATGGCTACACCTTC	CASSRRDNHPYGYTF	15	TRBV21-1	NA	TRBJ1-2	NA
TGTGCCAGCAGCTTGGGCGGGGGGGGTTCCCCAGGGTACTTC	CASSLGGGGSPGYF	14	TRBV7-8	NA	TRBJ2-7	TRBD2
TGTGCCAGCAGCACTACCGACACTAATGAAAAACTGTTTTTT	CASSTTDTNEKLFF	14	TRBV7-9	NA	TRBJ1-4	NA
TGTGCCAGCAGCTTATACCCTGGGGTAGCGGGGCTTACAACTGGCGAGCAGTACTTC	CASSLYPGVAGLTTGEQYF	19	TRBV7-6	NA	TRBJ2-7	TRBD2
TGTGCCAGCAGCCTTCAACCGACAGGGGCCGGGGAGCTGTTTTTT	CASSLQPTGAGELFF	15	TRBV7-3	NA	TRBJ2-2	TRBD1
TGTGCCAGCAGCTTAATGTCTAGCGGGACCGGGGAGCTGTTTTTT	CASSLMSSGTGELFF	15	TRBV7-3	NA	TRBJ2-2	TRBD2
TGCGCCAGCAGCCAAGTGACAGGGGACACAGATACGCAGTATTTT	CASSQVTGDTDTQYF	15	TRBV4-1	NA	TRBJ2-3	TRBD1
TGTGCCAGAAGCTGGGGGGAAGAGACCCAGTACTTC	CARSWGEETQYF	12	TRBV5-3	NA	TRBJ2-5	NA
TGTGCCTGGAGTGTACGGCAGGGAAGCACTGAAGCTTTCTTT	CAWSVRQGSTEAFF	14	TRBV30	NA	TRBJ1-1	NA
TGTGCCAGTAGGACAGGGGGAAGCACTGAAGCTTTCTTT	CASRTGGSTEAFF	13	TRBV19	NA	TRBJ1-1	TRBD1
TGCGCCAGCAGCTTGGAAGCGGGAGTTTGGGAGACCCAGTACTTC	CASSLEAGVWETQYF	15	TRBV5-1	NA	TRBJ2-5	TRBD2
TGTGCCGTGGGGGACAAATACAATGAGCAGTTCTTC	CAVGDKYNEQFF	12	TRBV10-3	NA	TRBJ2-1	NA
TGCGCCAGCAGCCAAGAAGAGATTGCCGGGGTGGAGGGCTACACCTTC	CASSQEEIAGVEGYTF	16	TRBV4-1	NA	TRBJ1-2	NA
TGTGCCATCGACAGGGGGAAGACTGAAGCTTTCTTT	CAIDRGKTEAFF	12	TRBV6-1	NA	TRBJ1-1	TRBD1